Given below is one T cell receptor beta chain in context. CDR1 is SGHKS, CDR2 YYEKEE, per germline (reference sequence). The CDR3 loop spans 14 amino acids. V lost 4 bases and J lost 0, with 9 bases in between. Original data processing: Using reference gene primer amplification, nucleated cell counts were estimated. TCRdb's copy holds only in-frame clones and misses some; the assay was immunoSEQ multiplex PCR. V and J calls and clone size come straight from that table; D and trimming were deduced from the DNA. Here the sample spans roughly 88,000 clones, approximately 70% being singletons. The record originates from a study of blood T cell repertoires in COVID-19. Study-wide background: The United States, Italy and Spain were the sources of the acute and convalescent COVID-19 samples. Sample material is recorded as cDNA or gDNA derived from T cells, B-cell-depleted T cells, or PBMCs.

This chain joins TRBV5-5 and TRBJ2-3; perhaps TRBD1 as D (6 bases). The source of this sequence is a woman in her fifties or sixties in a cohort sampled during active or convalescent COVID-19. The material sequenced was peripheral blood. In nucleotides, the CDR3 is TGTGCCAGCAGCCGACAGGCTAGCACAGATACGCAGTATTTT. Amino acids: CASSRQASTDTQYF.